This T cell receptor (beta chain) was sequenced for a study of blood T cell repertoires in COVID-19. Study background: Specimens from acute and convalescent COVID-19 originated in the United States, Italy and Spain. Sources were T cells, B-cell-depleted T cells, or PBMCs; the material itself was cDNA or gDNA.

In the source study's methods: Nucleated cell number was recorded as an estimate derived from reference gene primer amplification. Using immunoSEQ multiplex PCR, the repertoire was profiled, and TCRdb retains in-frame clones only, with some absent. That table furnishes V, J and clone size, whereas the DNA furnished D and trimming. The top ten clones hold about 4% of a sample with roughly 100,000 clones, 75% to 95% of them seen once. Trimming shortened V by 0 bases and J by 11 bases, and 15 bases separated the two germline ends. From germline, CDR1 is SGHRS and CDR2 YFSETQ. The CDR3 consists of 14 residues.

The sample taken for sequencing was peripheral blood. V is TRBV5-1 and J is TRBJ1-5; D gene unclear. This receptor was taken from a man younger than 30 with acute or convalescent COVID-19. CDR3 sequence: CASSLDGRDGAQHF. The CDR3, as DNA: TGCGCCAGCAGCTTGGATGGGAGGGATGGCGCCCAGCATTTT.